A single sample gave rise to the 32 T cell receptor beta chains below, sequenced in a study of blood T cell repertoires in COVID-19 (dated by TCRdb to 2020 to 2021). Receptors were amplified or captured by the immunoSEQ multiplex PCR assay. Drawn from immuneACCESS, this table holds only the in-frame rearrangements with V and J called that TCRdb kept. Clones are partly lost; checked studies trace under half to an unresolved V gene and leave the rest unexplained. The sample includes approximately 30,000 clones, with more than 80% observed a single time. 2% to 3% of the sample comes from the top ten. The specimen was peripheral blood. The receptors shown here come from a human donor in a cohort sampled during active COVID-19.

The chain employs TRBV19 and TRBJ1-5; D remains ambiguous. The CDR3 length is 15 residues. Deletions cut 1 base from V and 2 bases from J, with 9 bases between. Germline V gives CDR1 LNHDA, CDR2 SQIVND (reference sequence). CDR3 nucleotide sequence: TGTGCCAGTAGTATAGGGGGAGCTCGCAATCAGCCCCAGCATTTT. It encodes CASSIGGARNQPQHF.

In its sample, this clone was seen a few times. V gene TRBV30 combines with J gene TRBJ1-3; no reliable D call. There are 12 residues in the CDR3. V was pared by 3 bases and J by 10 bases, with 13 bases between. Germline values: CDR1 GTSNPN, CDR2 SVGIG (reference sequence). The CDR3 loop reads CAWSTKEVTIYF. The CDR3 nucleotides read TGTGCCTGGAGCACTAAGGAGGTGACCATATATTTT.

In its sample, this clone was seen once. V and J are TRBV6-4 and TRBJ1-2; TRBD1 matches 12 bases. The CDR3 has 13 amino acids. CDR1 is MRHNA, CDR2 SNTAGT, per germline. V dropped 4 bases and J dropped 10; count of bases not matched to a gene: 4. The CDR3, as DNA: TGTGCCAGCAGTGGGGACAGGGGGCGCGTCTACACCTTC. Amino acid sequence: CASSGDRGRVYTF.

V gene TRBV6-1 combines with J gene TRBJ2-2, with 12 bases fitting TRBD1. V shed 3 bases, J shed 5 bases, and the junction held 4 bases outside the gene matches. Per germline, CDR1 MNHNS and CDR2 SASEGT. The CDR3 loop spans 16 amino acids. This CDR3 reads CASSDGTGGFTGELFF. CDR3 sequence (DNA): TGTGCCAGCAGTGACGGGACAGGGGGCTTTACCGGGGAGCTGTTTTTT.

This clone appeared once. The genes are TRBV7-8 and TRBJ1-4; 8 bases are a match to TRBD1. With V trimmed by 2 bases and J by 2 bases, 7 bases remained unmatched. The germline V gene encodes CDR1 SGHVS and CDR2 FQNEAQ. CDR3 length equals 17 residues. The CDR3 loop is CASSLSHRGGTNEKLFF. CDR3 nucleotide sequence: TGTGCCAGCAGCTTAAGCCACAGGGGGGGGACTAATGAAAAACTGTTTTTT.

CDR3: CASRSGQVYEQYF. The CDR3 bases are TGTGCCAGCAGGTCCGGACAGGTCTACGAGCAGTACTTC. This sequence joins TRBV6-5 and TRBJ2-7; the match to TRBD1 covers 7 bases. CDR3 length: 13 amino acids. V was pared by 6 bases and J by 3 bases, with 5 bases of the junction left unmatched. Germline CDR1 is MNHEY and CDR2 is SVGAGI.

The V and J genes are TRBV19 and TRBJ1-4; TRBD1 matches at 7 bases. The CDR3 is 14 residues long. Trimming took 9 bases from V and 8 from J; bases not matched to a gene: 12. CDR1 LNHDA and CDR2 SQIVND come from the germline V gene (reference sequence). CDR3 coding DNA: TGTGCCAGCCTAGACAGGGCCGGCGGAGAAAAACTGTTTTTT. Amino acid sequence: CASLDRAGGEKLFF. Drawing the rest from reference TRBV19 and TRBJ1-4, the complete variable domain is DGGITQSPKYLFRKEGQNVTLSCEQNLNHDAMYWYRQDPGQGLRLIYYSQIVNDFQKGDIAEGYSVSREKKESFPLTVTSAQKNPTAFYLCASLDRAGGEKLFFGSGTQLSVL.

This chain connects TRBV18 to TRBJ2-6, with TRBD1 matching over 11 bases. Germline CDR1 is KGHSH and CDR2 is LQKENI. The CDR3 runs 20 residues. After removal of 6 bases from V and 0 bases from J, the junction contained 13 bases not matched to a gene. As DNA, the CDR3 is TGTGCCAGCTCTAAACAATCCCCCGGGACAGGGGGCTCTGGGGCCAACGTCCTGACTTTC. This sequence encodes CASSKQSPGTGGSGANVLTF. Together with reference TRBV18 and TRBJ2-6, the CDR3 gives the full variable domain: NAGVMQNPRHLVRRRGQEARLRCSPMKGHSHVYWYRQLPEEGLKFMVYLQKENIIDESGMPKERFSAEFPKEGPSILRIQQVVRGDSAAYFCASSKQSPGTGGSGANVLTFGAGSRLTVL.

This clone occurred once. The rearrangement uses TRBV5-1 and TRBJ2-3; 7 bases are a match to TRBD2. Germline V gene sequence: CDR1 SGHRS, CDR2 YFSETQ. The CDR3 sequence is 18 residues long. J lost 0 bases, V lost 1 base, and 11 bases had no gene match. The CDR3 DNA is TGCGCCAGCAGCTTGACGTCTAGCGGCCAATCTAGCACAGATACGCAGTATTTT. Translating gives CASSLTSSGQSSTDTQYF.

This clone was counted once. The rearrangement joins TRBV5-5 to TRBJ1-2; TRBD1 is a possible D gene (6 bases). CDR3 length: 12 amino acids. V was shortened by 9 bases and J by 1 base, with 10 bases between the two germline ends. Germline CDR1 SGHKS, CDR2 YYEKEE (reference sequence). The DNA for the CDR3 is TGTGCCACTGAACAGGGTAACTATGGCTACACCTTC. Its translation is CATEQGNYGYTF.

The V gene is TRBV5-4, the J gene TRBJ1-2; a weak D match, TRBD1 (6 bases). The CDR3 loop spans 13 amino acids. Germline CDR1 is SGHNT and CDR2 is YYREEE (reference sequence). Trimming left V 0 bases short and J 8 bases short, with 11 bases between. In DNA, the CDR3 is TGTGCCAGCAGCTTGGAGGGGGAGGGCGGCTACACCTTC. Amino acids: CASSLEGEGGYTF.

The chain recombines TRBV11-3 with TRBJ2-7; possible D gene TRBD1, 5 bases. V was cut by 2 bases and J by 4 bases, with 9 bases left in between. The germline gives CDR1 SGHNT, CDR2 YENEEA. The CDR3 loop spans 13 amino acids. Here the CDR3 DNA reads TGTGCCAGCAGCTTACAGGGTGGGTACGAGCAGTACTTC. Its translation is CASSLQGGYEQYF.

J is TRBJ1-2 and V is TRBV29-1; a possible D gene is TRBD1 (5 bases). Trimming took 3 bases from V and 4 from J, leaving 12 bases between them. The germline gives CDR1 SQVTM, CDR2 ANQGSEA. The CDR3 covers 13 residues. The CDR3 loop reads CSVDPGRSYGYTF. In DNA, the CDR3 is TGCAGCGTTGACCCAGGGAGGAGCTATGGCTACACCTTC.

This chain links TRBV29-1 with TRBJ1-2, with 9 bases aligning to TRBD1. The V gene end was trimmed by 3 bases and the J gene end by 5 bases; junction bases not matched to a gene: 10. Germline CDR1 SQVTM, CDR2 ANQGSEA. This CDR3 contains 15 residues. For the CDR3, the DNA is TGCAGCGTTGACCGGAAACAGGGGGCTCGTTATGGCTACACCTTC. This gives the protein CSVDRKQGARYGYTF.

This chain links TRBV21-1 with TRBJ2-5; TRBD1, as called in the table, went unchecked against the DNA. TRBV21-1 is reported as a pseudogene. This CDR3 is 16 amino acids long. CDR3 nucleotide sequence: TGTGCCAGCAGCAAAAAAGACAGACAGGGCCAAGAGACCCAGTACTTC. Amino acid sequence: CASSKKDRQGQETQYF.

This chain links TRBV5-5 with TRBJ1-4, with D possibly matching TRBD1 (6 bases). Germline CDR1 is SGHKS and CDR2 is YYEKEE (reference sequence). The CDR3 extends over 15 amino acids. The V end was cut by 4 bases, the J end by 4 bases, with 14 bases between. The CDR3 region has the DNA TGTGCCAGCAGCGCAACAGGGCCGTTTAATGAAAAACTGTTTTTT. This codes for CASSATGPFNEKLFF. Full variable domain (remainder filled in from reference TRBV5-5 and TRBJ1-4): DAGVTQSPTHLIKTRGQQVTLRCSPISGHKSVSWYQQVLGQGPQFIFQYYEKEERGRGNFPDRFSARQFPNYSSELNVNALLLGDSALYLCASSATGPFNEKLFFGSGTQLSVL.

The CDR3 here is CATSRPPGGDTEAFF. In DNA form, the CDR3 reads TGTGCCACCAGCCGGCCCCCCGGGGGGGACACTGAAGCTTTCTTT. This sequence joins TRBV15 and TRBJ1-1; a weak D match, TRBD1 (5 bases). The CDR3 covers 15 residues. Germline V gene data show CDR1 as LNHNV and CDR2 as YYDKDF (reference sequence). V dropped 5 bases and J dropped 3 bases, with 16 bases sitting between them.

The chain recombines TRBV29-1 with TRBJ2-5; 7 bases align to TRBD2. The CDR3 runs 12 residues. CDR1 is SQVTM and CDR2 is ANQGSEA in the germline V gene. The V segment lost 6 bases and the J segment 2 bases; nucleotides outside the gene matches: 3. CDR3 residues: CSVSGGQETQYF. CDR3 coding DNA: TGCAGCGTGTCCGGGGGGCAAGAGACCCAGTACTTC.

This clone was found a few times. J is TRBJ2-7 and V is TRBV5-4, with 9 bases matching TRBD1. V shed 5 bases, J shed 2 bases, and the junction held 8 bases outside the gene matches. The CDR3 is 15 amino acids. Germline assignment: CDR1 SGHNT and CDR2 YYREEE (reference sequence). CDR3 protein: CASSARTGETYEQYF. The CDR3 nucleotides read TGTGCCAGCAGTGCTAGGACAGGGGAGACCTACGAGCAGTACTTC.

The chain has TRBV2 and TRBJ2-3; 10 bases are shared with TRBD2. From germline, CDR1 is SNHLY and CDR2 FYNNEI. V was clipped by 9 bases and J by 3 bases; unmatched bases: 6. CDR3 length: 14 residues. The CDR3 is CARGAGGRTDTQYF. The CDR3 coding sequence is TGTGCCAGGGGAGCGGGGGGGAGGACAGATACGCAGTATTTT.

The chain has TRBV10-1 and TRBJ2-3; 8 bases align to TRBD1. CDR1 and CDR2 (germline): WNHNN, SYGVQD (reference sequence). The CDR3 runs 17 residues. V shed 2 bases and J 2 bases; nucleotides not matched to a gene: 9. In DNA, the CDR3 is TGCGCCAGCAGTGAGCCCAGACAGGGGTTCGACACAGATACGCAGTATTTT. It yields the protein CASSEPRQGFDTDTQYF.

The rearrangement links TRBV5-1 to TRBJ2-5; TRBD1 agrees at 9 bases. This CDR3 contains 16 residues. Trimming cost V 4 bases and J 3 bases; bases outside gene matches: 10. Germline CDR1 is SGHRS and CDR2 is YFSETQ. CDR3 protein: CASSRDGTGPEETQYF. Written as DNA, the CDR3 is TGCGCCAGCAGCAGGGATGGGACAGGGCCCGAAGAGACCCAGTACTTC. The whole variable domain, filled in from reference TRBV5-1 and TRBJ2-5, reads KAGVTQTPRYLIKTRGQQVTLSCSPISGHRSVSWYQQTPGQGLQFLFEYFSETQRNKGNFPGRFSGRQFSNSRSEMNVSTLELGDSALYLCASSRDGTGPEETQYFGPGTRLLVL.

The chain employs TRBV6-2 or TRBV6-3 and TRBJ2-2; 8 nucleotides line up with TRBD2. Germline V gene sequence: CDR1 MNHEY, CDR2 SVGEGT. V dropped 3 bases and J dropped 4; count of bases not matched to a gene: 7. This CDR3 is built from 16 residues. This chain's CDR3 is CASSYTGGHSTGELFF. The CDR3 coding sequence is TGTGCCAGCAGTTATACGGGGGGGCATAGCACCGGGGAGCTGTTTTTT.

This chain connects TRBV10-3 to TRBJ2-2; D might be TRBD1 (5 bases). This CDR3 region has 16 residues. CDR1 and CDR2 from the germline V gene are ENHRY and SYGVKD. The V gene lost 6 bases and the J gene lost 4 bases, with 18 bases spanning the gap. CDR3 DNA: TGTGCCATCAGGGTACAGGAGACGAACCCCACCGGGGAGCTGTTTTTT. Amino acid sequence: CAIRVQETNPTGELFF.

V and J are TRBV5-4 and TRBJ2-7; D not certain. The CDR3 extends over 17 amino acids. V was shortened by 0 bases and J by 5 bases, with 21 bases between the two germline ends. CDR1 and CDR2 (germline): SGHNT, YYREEE (reference sequence). DNA for the CDR3: TGTGCCAGCAGCTTGGATTCGGGTTTAGCTGCCGCCCACGAGCAGTACTTC. It codes for CASSLDSGLAAAHEQYF.

The chain recombines TRBV11-2 with TRBJ1-3; unclear D gene. Germline assignment: CDR1 SGHAT and CDR2 FQNNGV. Trimming left V 5 bases short and J 3 bases short, with 5 bases between. This CDR3 has 12 residues. The CDR3 DNA sequence: TGTGCCAGCAGCCCCCTTGGAAACACCATATATTTT. Its protein product is CASSPLGNTIYF.

V gene TRBV4-1 combines with J gene TRBJ1-1; no firm D call. V was pared by 0 bases and J by 4 bases, with 15 bases between. The germline gives CDR1 MGHRA, CDR2 YSYEKL. This CDR3 has 16 residues. The CDR3 DNA sequence: TGCGCCAGCAGCCAAGATAGTACATACTGGGCCACTGAAGCTTTCTTT. This encodes CASSQDSTYWATEAFF.

The rearrangement uses TRBV7-3 and TRBJ1-1; D remains ambiguous. This CDR3 spans 14 amino acids. Germline V lookup: CDR1 SGHTA, CDR2 FQGTGA. With 2 bases removed from V and 2 bases from J, the gap between germline ends came to 9 bases. The CDR3 region is CASSLLRLNTEAFF. CDR3 in DNA: TGTGCCAGCAGCTTACTGCGCTTAAACACTGAAGCTTTCTTT.

The V and J genes are TRBV19 and TRBJ2-5; 7 bases match TRBD2. The CDR3 spans 14 residues. Germline V gene lookup returns CDR1 LNHDA and CDR2 SQIVND (reference sequence). Germline trimming cut 5 bases from V and 3 bases from J; bases unmatched to any gene: 6. The CDR3 DNA sequence: TGTGCCAGTAGTGTCCTCGGGACTAAAGAGACCCAGTACTTC. It is translated as CASSVLGTKETQYF.

This clone was detected only once. This rearrangement joins TRBV27 to TRBJ1-2, with TRBD1 identical over 9 bases. V was clipped by 8 bases and J by 4 bases; unmatched bases: 5. CDR1 and CDR2 (germline): MNHEY, SMNVEV (reference sequence). The CDR3 runs to 13 residues. CDR3: CASQGQGIYGYTF. DNA for the CDR3: TGTGCCAGCCAAGGACAGGGGATCTATGGCTACACCTTC.

The J gene is TRBJ1-2, the V gene TRBV7-2; maybe TRBD1 (6 bases). CDR1 and CDR2 (germline): SGHTA, FQGNSA. The ends were cut back, 5 bases at V and 6 bases at J, with 19 bases in the middle. The CDR3 covers 15 residues. CDR3 DNA sequence: TGTGCCAGCAGCCGGAACAGGGCGAGGAGTGATGGCTACACCTTC. It specifies CASSRNRARSDGYTF.

The chain couples TRBV18 to TRBJ2-1; 16 bases are shared with TRBD2. The CDR3 has 19 amino acids. In germline, CDR1 is KGHSH, CDR2 LQKENI. V lost 4 bases and J lost 1; bases outside the gene matches: 7. CDR3 nucleotides: TGTGCCAGCTCACGGGCCGGGACTAGCGGGGGGGTATCCTACAATGAGCAGTTCTTC. Protein sequence: CASSRAGTSGGVSYNEQFF.